Each of the 15 T cell receptor beta chains below was sequenced from the same sample in a study of spatial heterogeneity in lung cancer. The time point: sample taken at primary tumor resection. Whole RNA obtained from tumor, nontumor lung or frozen PBMC underwent sequencing without sorting. MiXCR, applied by TCRdb to the 5' RACE reads, yields one record per CDR3 protein. Altogether around 12,000 distinct CDR3 sequences are present, 14% being singletons, with the ten largest covering more than 35%. Sequencing was performed on PBMCs, taken at surgery. The receptors were gathered from a male donor with early-stage non-small cell lung cancer.

This clonotype was recorded many times. The chain employs TRBV21-1 and TRBJ2-7; TRBD2, the table's D call, lacks a check against the DNA. TRBV21-1 has pseudogene status. This CDR3 has 16 amino acids. Here the CDR3 DNA reads TGTGCCAGCAGCAAATCGGAGCGGGGGGACTCCTACGAGCAGTACTTC. Its translation: CASSKSERGDSYEQYF.

V is TRBV13 and J is TRBJ1-1; 9 bases align to TRBD1. This CDR3 region has 15 residues. The ends lost 5 bases at V and 5 bases at J; junction bases unmatched: 9. Germline CDR1 is PRHDT and CDR2 is FYEKMQ (reference sequence). CDR3 DNA sequence: TGTGCCAGCAGCAGACCGGGACAGGGAGAGACTGAAGCTTTCTTT. It is translated as CASSRPGQGETEAFF. Variable domain in full (rest from reference TRBV13 and TRBJ1-1): AAGVIQSPRHLIKEKRETATLKCYPIPRHDTVYWYQQGPGQDPQFLISFYEKMQSDKGSIPDRFSAQQFSDYHSELNMSSLELGDSALYFCASSRPGQGETEAFFGQGTRLTVV.

The chain couples TRBV6-5 to TRBJ2-7, with 10 bases matching TRBD1. The CDR3 covers 15 residues. Germline V CDR1 and CDR2: MNHEY, SVGAGI. V trimming: 4 bases; J trimming: 2 bases; junction bases outside the gene matches: 5. The DNA for the CDR3 is TGTGCCAGCAGTTTCACCGGGACAGGGGCCTACGAGCAGTACTTC. Protein: CASSFTGTGAYEQYF.

V gene TRBV28 combines with J gene TRBJ2-7; D possibly uses TRBD1 or TRBD2 (6 bases each). The germline CDR1 and CDR2 sequences are MDHEN and SYDVKM. The V end was cut by 2 bases, the J end by 2 bases, with 7 bases between. CDR3 length equals 13 residues. CDR3 in DNA: TGTGCCAGCAGTTTAAGGGGGGCCTACGAGCAGTACTTC. Protein: CASSLRGAYEQYF.

Many counts were recorded for this clonotype. The chain uses TRBV14 and TRBJ1-4; D is unclear. Germline CDR1 is SGHDN and CDR2 is FVKESK. The CDR3 runs 13 residues. V dropped 2 bases and J dropped 6 bases, with 7 bases sitting between them. The CDR3 bases are TGTGCCAGCAGCCAAACTATTGATGAAAAACTGTTTTTT. It yields the protein CASSQTIDEKLFF.

The chain employs TRBV4-3 and TRBJ1-6; 7 bases align to TRBD1. Germline CDR1 reads LGHNA; CDR2 reads YSLEER. The ends lost 2 bases at V and 13 bases at J; junction bases unmatched: 11. This CDR3 is 15 amino acids long. The CDR3 DNA reads as TGCGCCAGCAGCCAACATGACAGGGCCCCAACCCCCCTCCACTTT. This gives the protein CASSQHDRAPTPLHF.

The table lists this clonotype with a few counts. This chain links TRBV29-1 with TRBJ2-3; D not certain. CDR3 size: 12 residues. Germline lookup yields CDR1 SQVTM and CDR2 ANQGSEA. V was clipped by 5 bases and J by 1 base, with 7 bases between them. CDR3 sequence reads: CSVTMGTDTQYF. The CDR3 nucleotides read TGCAGCGTTACAATGGGCACAGATACGCAGTATTTT.

This clonotype was detected a few times. The gene calls are TRBV6-6 and TRBJ2-5; 10 bases line up with TRBD2. Trimming removed 6 bases from V and 2 bases from J; junction bases left unmatched: 3. Germline CDR1 is MNHNY and CDR2 is SVGAGI (reference sequence). The CDR3 totals 14 residues. CDR3 amino acids: CASRQLAGQETQYF. Written as DNA, the CDR3 is TGTGCCAGCAGACAACTAGCGGGGCAAGAGACCCAGTACTTC.

This sequence joins TRBV5-1 and TRBJ2-1; TRBD1 matches at 7 bases. CDR3 length equals 12 residues. V lost 4 bases to trimming and J lost 8 bases; unmatched junction nucleotides: 3. The germline gives CDR1 SGHRS, CDR2 YFSETQ. The CDR3 nucleotides read TGCGCCAGCAGCAACACAGGGGATGAGCAGTTCTTC. Encoded protein: CASSNTGDEQFF.

This chain joins TRBV5-6 and TRBJ1-5, with D possibly TRBD1 on 5 matching bases. The germline gives CDR1 SGHDT, CDR2 YYEEEE. V lost 0 bases to trimming and J lost 2 bases, with 9 bases between them. There are 15 residues in the CDR3. CDR3 DNA: TGTGCCAGCAGCTTGGTAGGGGAGGGCAATCAGCCCCAGCATTTT. Translation gives CASSLVGEGNQPQHF.

The V and J genes are TRBV4-3 and TRBJ2-2; possibly TRBD2 for D (6 bases). The V and J ends lost 1 base and 8 bases respectively, with 11 bases between them. The V gene's germline CDR1 is LGHNA and CDR2 YSLEER. This CDR3 is 14 amino acids long. The CDR3 region has the DNA TGCGCCAGCAGCCAAGTTTCGGGAGCTGGGGAGCTGTTTTTT. It codes for CASSQVSGAGELFF.

The chain is built from TRBV20-1 and TRBJ2-3; 9 bases are a match to TRBD2. The CDR3 contains 13 residues. The germline V gene has CDR1 DFQATT and CDR2 SNEGSKA (reference sequence). V trimming: 3 bases; J trimming: 3 bases; junction bases outside the gene matches: 1. The CDR3: CSASSGGTDTQYF. CDR3 bases: TGCAGTGCTAGCAGCGGGGGGACAGATACGCAGTATTTT.

This clonotype was seen a few times. The CDR3, as DNA: TGCGCCAGCAGCTTGGGGCAGGGGGCGAACTATGGCTACACCTTC. This translates into CASSLGQGANYGYTF. The chain joins TRBV5-1 to TRBJ1-2; 8 nucleotides align to TRBD1. CDR3 length: 15 amino acids. Germline-derived CDR1 and CDR2 are SGHRS and YFSETQ. With 0 bases clipped from V and 2 bases from J, the junction kept 3 bases outside the gene matches.

The V gene is TRBV12-3 or TRBV12-4, the J gene TRBJ2-3; 14 bases agree with TRBD2. V shed 4 bases, J shed 0 bases, and the junction held 3 bases outside the gene matches. This CDR3 is 17 amino acids long. The CDR3 loop reads CASSSGLAGGSTDTQYF. CDR3 DNA sequence: TGTGCCAGCAGTTCCGGACTAGCGGGAGGTAGCACAGATACGCAGTATTTT.

This chain connects TRBV5-1 to TRBJ1-5, with a tentative D call TRBD1 (6 bases). V was clipped by 4 bases and J by 2 bases, with 13 bases between them. There are 15 residues in the CDR3. Germline V gene sequence: CDR1 SGHRS, CDR2 YFSETQ. CDR3 sequence reads: CASSPLPGGNQPQHF. The CDR3 DNA reads TGCGCCAGCAGCCCCCTTCCAGGGGGCAATCAGCCCCAGCATTTT.